A selection of T cell receptor beta chains follows, all from one sample in a study of preoperative IRX-2 immunotherapy in early breast cancer. Assay: immunoSEQ multiplex PCR; the TCRdb copy retains only in-frame clones and omits some. Here the sample spans about 67,000 clones, approximately 95% being singletons. Sample collection occurred from a patient treated with IRX-2 immunotherapy. The origin of the receptors is a human donor with breast cancer. The CDR3 runs from the conserved cysteine through the conserved F or W. A D gene is named only where the DNA matches it firmly. Size values are once, few and many counts, or a class for expanded clones, and some rows have none.

j_call | v_call | clone_size | d_call | cdr3_nt | cdr3_aa
TRBJ1-1 | TRBV4-3 | . | . | TGCGCCAGCAGCCGAGAGCTGGACGGTGAACATAGCACTGAAGCTTTCTTT | CASSRELDGEHSTEAFF
TRBJ2-3 | TRBV18 | . | . | TGTGCCAGCTCACCTAACGCTGATACGCAGTATTTT | CASSPNADTQYF
TRBJ2-2 | TRBV2 | . | . | TGTGCCAGCAGTGAACCTACGAAGGTGCAGCTGTTTTTT | CASSEPTKVQLFF
TRBJ2-7 | TRBV28 | . | . | TGTGCCAGCAGTTTAATCGGGAGCCCTTACGAGCAGTACTTC | CASSLIGSPYEQYF
TRBJ1-2 | TRBV6-1 | . | . | TGTGCCAGCGGCCCGGGCCACTATGGCTACACCTTC | CASGPGHYGYTF
TRBJ1-1 | TRBV2 | few | . | TGTGCCAGCGGTATAAACACTGAAGCTTTCTTT | CASGINTEAFF
TRBJ1-6 | TRBV21-1 | once | . | TGTGCCAGTGGGACAGGGGTCCCTCGGTCACCCCTCCACTTT | CASGTGVPRSPLHF
TRBJ1-6 | TRBV7-2 | . | . | TGTGCCAGCAGCTCACTTTATGCCCTCCACTTT | CASSSLYALHF
TRBJ2-7 | TRBV7-3 | . | TRBD1 | TGTGCCAGCAGCCTAGGGGGCGGGACAGGGTATCACGAGCAGTACTTC | CASSLGGGTGYHEQYF
TRBJ2-7 | TRBV7-8 | . | TRBD2 | TGTGCCAGCAGCTTAATCTCTAGCGGGATCCTACTTAGGTCACAGCAGTACTTC | CASSLISSGILLRSQQYF
TRBJ1-1 | TRBV20-1 | . | TRBD1 | TGCAGTGCGTCCGGGACAGGGGCAGCTTTCTTT | CSASGTGAAFF
TRBJ2-7 | TRBV6-6 | once | . | TGTGCCAGCAGTCCCGTCGACAGAGCTTGGGGATGGGAGCAGTACTTC | CASSPVDRAWGWEQYF
TRBJ2-4 | TRBV7-6 | . | . | TGTGCCAGCAGCTTAGCTTCTGGTACCAAAAACATTCAGTACTTC | CASSLASGTKNIQYF
TRBJ1-1 | TRBV19 | . | . | TGTGCCAGTAGCGACGACGCAGGTTACGCTGAAGCTTTCTTT | CASSDDAGYAEAFF
TRBJ2-3 | TRBV9 | . | TRBD2 | TGTGCCAGCAGCTCCGGACTAGCGGCCACAGATACGCAGTATTTT | CASSSGLAATDTQYF